The rows below give T cell receptor beta chains drawn from one sample of a study of glioma-infiltrating T cells. TCRdb redid the calling of the multiplex PCR reads with MiXCR, one entry per CDR3 protein. The data contain tens of thousands of distinct CDR3 sequences, under 30% of them singletons. The source material was glioma tissue, nonneoplastic brain tissue, or PBMCs (not recorded which). Receptors originate from a human donor with low-grade glioma or glioblastoma, undergoing nonglioma brain surgery, or in good health (not recorded which). CDR3s include the opening cysteine and the closing phenylalanine or tryptophan. Each record gives: V gene, J gene, D gene, clone size, CDR3 DNA, CDR3 protein. A D gene is named only where the DNA matches it firmly. Some rows mark clone size as missing; the rest say once, few, many or name a class of expanded clone.

>TRBV4-2|TRBJ2-7|-|few
TGTGCCAGCAGCCAAGCAACGGGACTGGGCTCCTACGAGCAGTACTTC
CASSQATGLGSYEQYF
>TRBV2|TRBJ1-1|TRBD1|many
TGTGCCAGCAGTGAAACAGGGGTGGGCACTGAAGCTTTCTTT
CASSETGVGTEAFF
>TRBV6-2/TRBV6-3|TRBJ1-1|-|many
TGTGCCAGCAGTTTTCGGGGATTAGTTAGCACTGAAGCTTTCTTT
CASSFRGLVSTEAFF
>TRBV12-3/TRBV12-4|TRBJ1-2|-|few
TGTGCCAGCAGTTCAGGGGACCGCTATGGCTACACCTTC
CASSSGDRYGYTF
>TRBV5-1|TRBJ1-2|TRBD1|many
TGCGCCAGCAGCCCGGCAAGGGACAGGGATGGCTACACCTTC
CASSPARDRDGYTF
>TRBV6-2/TRBV6-3|TRBJ2-5|-|many
TGTGCCAGCAGTTATACTGCGGAGACCCAGTACTTC
CASSYTAETQYF
>TRBV19|TRBJ2-7|-|few
TGTGCCAGTAGTATAGCGGGGGACGAGCAGTACTTC
CASSIAGDEQYF
>TRBV19|TRBJ2-3|TRBD2|few
TGTGCCCCCCTTGGACTAGCGGGATTGAATACGCAGTATTTT
CAPLGLAGLNTQYF
>TRBV5-1|TRBJ1-1|-|many
TGCGCCAGCAGCTTGATAGGGGGAGATGTCACTGAAGCTTTCTTT
CASSLIGGDVTEAFF
>TRBV5-4|TRBJ1-2|TRBD1|few
TGTGCCAGCAGCTTTCCCGGGACAGGGGGAGGCTATGGCTACACCTTC
CASSFPGTGGGYGYTF
>TRBV19|TRBJ1-2|-|many
TGTGCCAGTAGGTTAACAGGTTCCTATGGCTACACCTTC
CASRLTGSYGYTF
>TRBV20-1|TRBJ2-7|TRBD2|many
TGCAGTGCTAGAGATAGGCGGAGCGGGGCCTACGAGCAGTACTTC
CSARDRRSGAYEQYF
>TRBV29-1|TRBJ2-1|-|-
TGCAGCGTTGAAGGGGGCCTAAACAATGAGCAGTTCTTC
CSVEGGLNNEQFF
>TRBV27|TRBJ2-1|TRBD2|-
TGTGCCAGCAGTTTCCCAGCGGGGGTAAGCACAGATACGCAGTTCTTC
CASSFPAGVSTDTQFF
>TRBV29-1|TRBJ2-2|-|many
TGCAGCGTCGGATACGCGAACACCGGGGAGCTGTTTTTT
CSVGYANTGELFF